The sequence of this T cell receptor (beta chain) was determined in a study of regulatory T cells in long-lasting Graves disease. Combining iRepertoire HTBI primers with Arm-PCR of CDR3 regions, the authors built TCR beta libraries. TCRdb itself ran the multiplex PCR reads through MiXCR, one entry per CDR3 protein. The sample includes fewer than 400,000 distinct CDR3 sequences, roughly 18% seen only once; the top ten take around 37%. Time point meaning: newly diagnosed GD, antithyroid drugs for less than 3 months. Following extraction of RNA from PBMCs, that RNA was used to make the TCR library. The sample holds many counts of this clonotype. This CDR3 comprises 15 residues. Trimming took off 4 bases at V and 1 base at J, with 10 bases between the two ends. Germline CDR1 and CDR2: LGHDT and YNNKEL (reference sequence).

The input for sequencing was peripheral blood mononuclear cells (PBMCs), taken at new diagnosis, from a patient treated with antithyroid drugs. The chain combines TRBV3-1 with TRBJ2-2; D is possibly TRBD1 (6 bases). The clonotype originates from a female donor with Graves disease. CDR3 nucleotide sequence: TGTGCCAGCAGCCCCAGGGGCTTGAACACCGGGGAGCTGTTTTTT. Encoded protein: CASSPRGLNTGELFF.